The rows below give T cell receptor beta chains drawn from one sample of a study of human T cells and chemical hapten exposure. One entry per CDR3 protein results from TCRdb running MiXCR on the RACE reads. The sample carries 300,000 to 450,000 distinct CDR3 sequences, approximately 5.1% recorded once. The input for sequencing was whole blood, taken in connection with sensitization to the hapten diphenylcyclopropenone (DPC). The receptors originated from a woman aged 45-59 years with alopecia areata. Some clones in this sample may be carry-over from other donors' samples. The CDR3 runs from the conserved cysteine through the conserved F or W. Fields, in order: clone size, J gene, CDR3 length, D gene, V gene, CDR3 protein, CDR3 DNA. D genes are given only for firm matches. For some rows the clone size is stated as once, few or many, or as a class when expanded; others skip it.

clone size: many
J gene: TRBJ1-1
CDR3 length: 13
D gene: NA
V gene: TRBV21-1
CDR3 protein: CASSKGPAWEAFF
CDR3 DNA: TGTGCCAGCAGCAAAGGTCCAGCTTGGGAAGCTTTCTTT

clone size: many
J gene: TRBJ1-5
CDR3 length: 16
D gene: NA
V gene: TRBV4-2
CDR3 protein: CASSQDNHAGNQPQHF
CDR3 DNA: TGTGCCAGCAGCCAAGATAACCACGCGGGGAATCAGCCCCAGCATTTT

clone size: many
J gene: TRBJ2-1
CDR3 length: 14
D gene: NA
V gene: TRBV5-6
CDR3 protein: CASNAGWEIDEQFF
CDR3 DNA: TGTGCCAGCAATGCGGGCTGGGAAATTGATGAGCAGTTCTTC

clone size: many
J gene: TRBJ2-7
CDR3 length: 11
D gene: TRBD2
V gene: TRBV29-1
CDR3 protein: CSVYGRYEQYF
CDR3 DNA: TGCAGCGTATACGGGAGGTACGAGCAGTACTTC

clone size: many
J gene: TRBJ2-2
CDR3 length: 17
D gene: TRBD2
V gene: TRBV27
CDR3 protein: CASTLTGAGVDTGELFF
CDR3 DNA: TGTGCCAGCACCCTTACGGGTGCGGGAGTGGACACCGGGGAGCTGTTTTTT

clone size: few
J gene: TRBJ2-6
CDR3 length: 16
D gene: NA
V gene: TRBV24-1
CDR3 protein: CATSDFQSSGANVLTF
CDR3 DNA: TGTGCCACCAGTGATTTCCAAAGCTCTGGGGCCAACGTCCTGACTTTC

clone size: few
J gene: TRBJ1-6
CDR3 length: 13
D gene: NA
V gene: TRBV12-3/TRBV12-4
CDR3 protein: CASSLAQGGPLHF
CDR3 DNA: TGTGCCAGCAGTTTAGCGCAAGGAGGACCCCTCCACTTT

clone size: many
J gene: TRBJ2-6
CDR3 length: 17
D gene: NA
V gene: TRBV5-1
CDR3 protein: CASSLVQGTTGANVLTF
CDR3 DNA: TGCGCCAGCAGCTTGGTACAGGGAACGACCGGGGCCAACGTCCTGACTTTC

clone size: NA
J gene: TRBJ1-2
CDR3 length: 15
D gene: NA
V gene: TRBV6-1
CDR3 protein: CASKLNSDSGYGYTF
CDR3 DNA: TGTGCCAGCAAACTGAACAGCGACAGTGGCTATGGCTACACCTTC

clone size: NA
J gene: TRBJ2-7
CDR3 length: 13
D gene: NA
V gene: TRBV29-1
CDR3 protein: CSVEAGAFYEQYF
CDR3 DNA: TGCAGCGTTGAAGCAGGGGCCTTCTACGAGCAGTACTTC

clone size: few
J gene: TRBJ2-7
CDR3 length: 14
D gene: NA
V gene: TRBV30
CDR3 protein: CAWSVRAGSYEQYF
CDR3 DNA: TGTGCCTGGAGTGTACGCGCAGGCTCCTACGAGCAGTACTTC

clone size: NA
J gene: TRBJ2-7
CDR3 length: 14
D gene: TRBD1
V gene: TRBV20-1
CDR3 protein: CSAIGTGTGSEQYF
CDR3 DNA: TGCAGTGCTATCGGGACCGGGACAGGGTCTGAGCAGTACTTC

clone size: many
J gene: TRBJ2-7
CDR3 length: 14
D gene: TRBD1
V gene: TRBV7-6
CDR3 protein: CASSLELRDSEQYF
CDR3 DNA: TGTGCCAGCAGCTTAGAGCTTCGGGACAGCGAGCAGTACTTC

clone size: NA
J gene: TRBJ2-1
CDR3 length: 13
D gene: NA
V gene: TRBV5-1
CDR3 protein: CASSSGSNSEQFF
CDR3 DNA: TGCGCCAGCAGCTCAGGGAGTAACTCTGAGCAGTTCTTC

clone size: few
J gene: TRBJ1-1
CDR3 length: 16
D gene: NA
V gene: TRBV4-1
CDR3 protein: CASSPVPGAESTEAFF
CDR3 DNA: TGCGCCAGCAGCCCCGTCCCCGGCGCCGAGAGCACTGAAGCTTTCTTT

clone size: few
J gene: TRBJ2-5
CDR3 length: 13
D gene: NA
V gene: TRBV5-6
CDR3 protein: CASSFPTVETQYF
CDR3 DNA: TGTGCCAGCAGCTTCCCTACAGTCGAGACCCAGTACTTC

clone size: many
J gene: TRBJ1-2
CDR3 length: 14
D gene: TRBD1
V gene: TRBV9
CDR3 protein: CASSVQGADYGYTF
CDR3 DNA: TGTGCCAGCAGCGTACAGGGGGCGGACTATGGCTACACCTTC

clone size: NA
J gene: TRBJ2-1
CDR3 length: 16
D gene: TRBD2
V gene: TRBV11-2
CDR3 protein: CASSSIAGAGYNEQFF
CDR3 DNA: TGTGCCAGCAGCTCGATAGCGGGAGCCGGCTACAATGAGCAGTTCTTC

clone size: many
J gene: TRBJ2-4
CDR3 length: 13
D gene: NA
V gene: TRBV7-3
CDR3 protein: CARSPGVKNIQYF
CDR3 DNA: TGTGCCAGGTCTCCAGGGGTGAAAAACATTCAGTACTTC

clone size: few
J gene: TRBJ1-6
CDR3 length: 15
D gene: NA
V gene: TRBV7-2
CDR3 protein: CASSKDSSRNSPLHF
CDR3 DNA: TGTGCCAGCAGTAAGGACAGTAGTCGTAATTCACCCCTCCACTTT

clone size: many
J gene: TRBJ1-1
CDR3 length: 15
D gene: NA
V gene: TRBV10-3
CDR3 protein: CAISDRLRDGTEAFF
CDR3 DNA: TGTGCCATCAGTGACCGCCTCCGGGACGGCACTGAAGCTTTCTTT

clone size: many
J gene: TRBJ2-1
CDR3 length: 14
D gene: TRBD2
V gene: TRBV6-5
CDR3 protein: CASSRTSGSNEQFF
CDR3 DNA: TGTGCCAGCAGTCGAACTAGCGGGAGTAATGAGCAGTTCTTC

clone size: many
J gene: TRBJ1-6
CDR3 length: 16
D gene: NA
V gene: TRBV4-1
CDR3 protein: CASSLRLSSYNSPLHF
CDR3 DNA: TGCGCCAGCAGCCTACGTCTGAGCTCCTATAATTCACCCCTCCACTTT

clone size: few
J gene: TRBJ2-3
CDR3 length: 13
D gene: NA
V gene: TRBV20-1
CDR3 protein: CSAGGPNTDTQYF
CDR3 DNA: TGCAGTGCGGGTGGCCCCAACACAGATACGCAGTATTTT

clone size: many
J gene: TRBJ1-4
CDR3 length: 12
D gene: NA
V gene: TRBV15
CDR3 protein: CATSSSNEKLFF
CDR3 DNA: TGTGCCACCAGCAGCAGTAATGAAAAACTGTTTTTT

clone size: many
J gene: TRBJ1-2
CDR3 length: 17
D gene: NA
V gene: TRBV4-1
CDR3 protein: CASSQDYSDPSNYGYTF
CDR3 DNA: TGCGCCAGCAGCCAAGATTATTCGGATCCGAGTAACTATGGCTACACCTTC

clone size: many
J gene: TRBJ2-4
CDR3 length: 11
D gene: NA
V gene: TRBV29-1
CDR3 protein: CSVLQRNIQYF
CDR3 DNA: TGCAGCGTTCTTCAAAGGAACATTCAGTACTTC

clone size: NA
J gene: TRBJ1-1
CDR3 length: 15
D gene: NA
V gene: TRBV7-2
CDR3 protein: CASSFMGRFDTEAFF
CDR3 DNA: TGTGCCAGCAGCTTCATGGGCCGATTTGACACTGAAGCTTTCTTT